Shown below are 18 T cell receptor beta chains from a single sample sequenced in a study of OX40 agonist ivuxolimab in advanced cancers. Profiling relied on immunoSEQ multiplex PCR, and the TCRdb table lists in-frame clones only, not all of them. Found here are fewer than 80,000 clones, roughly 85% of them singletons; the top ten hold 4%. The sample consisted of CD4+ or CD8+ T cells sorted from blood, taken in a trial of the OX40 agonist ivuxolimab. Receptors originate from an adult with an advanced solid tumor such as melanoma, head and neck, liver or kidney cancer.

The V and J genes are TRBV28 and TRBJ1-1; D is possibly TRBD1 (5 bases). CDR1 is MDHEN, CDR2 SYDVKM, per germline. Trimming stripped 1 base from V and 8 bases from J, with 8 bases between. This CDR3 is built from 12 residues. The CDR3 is CASSLSGREAFF. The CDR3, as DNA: TGTGCCAGCAGTTTATCGGGGCGGGAAGCTTTCTTT.

CDR3 sequence reads: CASSVGASSGGNSPLHF. The CDR3 DNA sequence: TGTGCCAGCAGCGTAGGCGCCTCGTCGGGTGGAAATTCACCCCTCCACTTT. This chain joins TRBV9 and TRBJ1-6; unclear D gene. Germline V gene lookup returns CDR1 SGDLS and CDR2 YYNGEE. Between the trimmed V and J ends, which lost 0 bases and 7 bases, there was a span of 17 bases. The CDR3 loop spans 17 amino acids.

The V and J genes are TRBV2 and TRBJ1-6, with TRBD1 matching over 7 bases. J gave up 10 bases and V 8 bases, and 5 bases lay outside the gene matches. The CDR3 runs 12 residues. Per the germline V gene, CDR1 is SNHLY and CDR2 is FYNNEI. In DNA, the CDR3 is TGTGCCAGCCAGGGGGGAAAGTCACCCCTCCACTTT. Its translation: CASQGGKSPLHF.

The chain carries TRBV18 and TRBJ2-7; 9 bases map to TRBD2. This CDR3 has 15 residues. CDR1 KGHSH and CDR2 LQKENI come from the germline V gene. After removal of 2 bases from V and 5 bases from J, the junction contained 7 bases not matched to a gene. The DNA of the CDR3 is TGTGCCAGCTCACCAGTTAGCGGGAGCTCACACGAGCAGTACTTC. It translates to CASSPVSGSSHEQYF.

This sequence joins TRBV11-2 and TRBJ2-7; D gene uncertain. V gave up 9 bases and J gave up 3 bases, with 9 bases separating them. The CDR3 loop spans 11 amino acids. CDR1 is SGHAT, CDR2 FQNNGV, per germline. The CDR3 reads CASTQSYEQYF. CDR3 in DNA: TGTGCCAGTACCCAAAGCTACGAGCAGTACTTC.

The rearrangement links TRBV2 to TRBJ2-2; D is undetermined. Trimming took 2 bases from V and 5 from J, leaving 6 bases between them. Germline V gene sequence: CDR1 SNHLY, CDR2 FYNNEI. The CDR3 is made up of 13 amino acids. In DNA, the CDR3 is TGTGCCAGCAGTGAATCCTGGACCGGGGAGCTGTTTTTT. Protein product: CASSESWTGELFF.

The CDR3 coding sequence is TGTGCCATCAGTCAGAGAGGCGGGACGGAGATCTACGAGCAGTACTTC. It specifies CAISQRGGTEIYEQYF. The chain joins TRBV10-3 to TRBJ2-7, with a tentative D call TRBD2 (6 bases). V was cut by 5 bases and J by 3 bases, with 20 bases left in between. The germline V gene has CDR1 ENHRY and CDR2 SYGVKD. The CDR3 loop spans 16 amino acids.

The CDR3 reads CASSQLAGVRSEQYF. CDR3 nucleotides: TGTGCCAGCAGTCAACTAGCGGGAGTAAGGAGCGAGCAGTACTTC. The chain employs TRBV14 and TRBJ2-7; 11 positions match TRBD2. The CDR3 sequence is 15 residues long. The trim removed 6 bases at V and 6 bases at J, leaving 10 bases unmatched. Germline lookup yields CDR1 SGHDN and CDR2 FVKESK.

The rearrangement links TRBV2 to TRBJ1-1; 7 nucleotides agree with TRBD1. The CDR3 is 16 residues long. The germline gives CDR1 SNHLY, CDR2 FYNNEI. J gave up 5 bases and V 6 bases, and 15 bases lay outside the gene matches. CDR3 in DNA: TGTGCCAGCAGCTGGCACCTAGACAGGGACAGTACTGAAGCTTTCTTT. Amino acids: CASSWHLDRDSTEAFF.

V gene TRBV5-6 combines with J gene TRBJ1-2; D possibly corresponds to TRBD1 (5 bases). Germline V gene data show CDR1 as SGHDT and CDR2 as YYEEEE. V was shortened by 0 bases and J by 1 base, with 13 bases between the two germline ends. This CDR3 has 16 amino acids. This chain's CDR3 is CASSLAGGAVNYGYTF. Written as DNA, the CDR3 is TGTGCCAGCAGCTTGGCTGGCGGGGCGGTTAACTATGGCTACACCTTC. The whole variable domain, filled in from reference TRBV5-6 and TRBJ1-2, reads DAGVTQSPTHLIKTRGQQVTLRCSPKSGHDTVSWYQQALGQGPQFIFQYYEEEERQRGNFPDRFSGHQFPNYSSELNVNALLLGDSALYLCASSLAGGAVNYGYTFGSGTRLTVV.

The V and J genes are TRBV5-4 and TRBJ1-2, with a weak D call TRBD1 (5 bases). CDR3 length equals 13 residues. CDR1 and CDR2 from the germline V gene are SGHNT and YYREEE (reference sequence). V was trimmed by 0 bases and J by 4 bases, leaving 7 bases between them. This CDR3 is CASSLDRIYGYTF. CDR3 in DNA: TGTGCCAGCAGCTTGGACAGGATCTATGGCTACACCTTC.

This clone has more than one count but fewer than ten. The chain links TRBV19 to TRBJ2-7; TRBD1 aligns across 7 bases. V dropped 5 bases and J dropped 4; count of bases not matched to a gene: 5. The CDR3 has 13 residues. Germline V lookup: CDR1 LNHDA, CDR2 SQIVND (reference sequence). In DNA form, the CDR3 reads TGTGCCAGTAGTGAACAGGGGTGGTACGAGCAGTACTTC. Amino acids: CASSEQGWYEQYF.

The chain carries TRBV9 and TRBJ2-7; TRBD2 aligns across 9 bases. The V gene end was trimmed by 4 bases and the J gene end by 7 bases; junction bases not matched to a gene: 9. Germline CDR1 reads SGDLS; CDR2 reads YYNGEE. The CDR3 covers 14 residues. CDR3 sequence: CASSRGLAGWEQYF. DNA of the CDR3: TGTGCCAGCAGCCGAGGGCTAGCGGGGTGGGAGCAGTACTTC.

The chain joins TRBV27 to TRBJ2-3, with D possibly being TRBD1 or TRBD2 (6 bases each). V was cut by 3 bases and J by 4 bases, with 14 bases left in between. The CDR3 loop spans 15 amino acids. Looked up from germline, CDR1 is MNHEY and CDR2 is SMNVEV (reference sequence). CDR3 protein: CASSFSVGGADTQYF. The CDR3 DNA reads TGTGCCAGCAGTTTTTCGGTCGGGGGCGCAGATACGCAGTATTTT.

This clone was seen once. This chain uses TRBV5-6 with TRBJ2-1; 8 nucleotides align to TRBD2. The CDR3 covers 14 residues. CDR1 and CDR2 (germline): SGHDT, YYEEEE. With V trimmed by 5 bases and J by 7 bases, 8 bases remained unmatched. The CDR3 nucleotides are TGTGCCAGCAGTTCCGGGACTAGATCTAATGAGCAGTTCTTC. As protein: CASSSGTRSNEQFF.

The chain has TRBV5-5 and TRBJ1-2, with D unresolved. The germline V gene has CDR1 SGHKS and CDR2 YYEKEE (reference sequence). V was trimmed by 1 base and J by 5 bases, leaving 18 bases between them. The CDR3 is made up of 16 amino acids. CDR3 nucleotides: TGTGCCAGCAGCTTGCTGGGAAGGTCGGTCGAATATGGCTACACCTTC. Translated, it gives CASSLLGRSVEYGYTF.

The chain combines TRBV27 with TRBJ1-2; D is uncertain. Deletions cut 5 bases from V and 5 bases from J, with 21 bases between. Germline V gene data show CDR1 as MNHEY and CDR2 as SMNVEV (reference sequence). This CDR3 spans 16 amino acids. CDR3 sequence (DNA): TGTGCCAGCAGTCCCCTCGGGGAAGGGTCCACATATGGCTACACCTTC. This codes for CASSPLGEGSTYGYTF.

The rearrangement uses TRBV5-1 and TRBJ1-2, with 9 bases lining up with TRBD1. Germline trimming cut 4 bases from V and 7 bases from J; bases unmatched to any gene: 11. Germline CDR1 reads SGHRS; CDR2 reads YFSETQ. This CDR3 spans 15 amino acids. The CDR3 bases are TGCGCCAGCAGCCCGGAGGGACAGGGAGAGCGTGGCTACACCTTC. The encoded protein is CASSPEGQGERGYTF.